This is a list of T cell receptor beta chains from one sample in a study of blood T cell repertoires in COVID-19. Profiling relied on immunoSEQ multiplex PCR, and the TCRdb table lists in-frame clones only, not all of them. The table lists a few hundred thousand clones, around nine tenths of them singletons, with under 1.2% in the top ten. Sequenced sample: PBMCs or T cells enriched from blood (not recorded which). These TCRs come from a woman aged 25 to 39 who had been exposed to COVID-19. Each CDR3 is given with its conserved first and last residue. The D gene is left open where the match is weak. For some rows the clone size is stated as once, few or many, or as a class when expanded; others skip it.

clone size	V gene	J gene	D gene	CDR3 protein	CDR3 DNA
-	TRBV6-5	TRBJ2-2	TRBD1	CASRTQGAIGELFF	TGTGCCAGCAGAACTCAGGGGGCGATCGGGGAGCTGTTTTTT
-	TRBV5-5	TRBJ1-1	-	CASSFHTEAFF	TGTGCCAGCAGCTTTCATACTGAAGCTTTCTTT
-	TRBV6-5	TRBJ1-2	TRBD1	CASRRPGTVYGYTF	TGTGCCAGCAGGCGACCCGGGACAGTCTATGGCTACACCTTC
-	TRBV11-3	TRBJ2-2	-	CASSFDRGYTGELFF	TGTGCCAGCAGCTTTGATCGGGGGTACACCGGGGAGCTGTTTTTT
-	TRBV9	TRBJ2-7	TRBD1	CASSVSFGTAYEQYF	TGTGCCAGCAGCGTATCGTTCGGGACAGCCTACGAGCAGTACTTC
-	TRBV20-1	TRBJ2-7	-	CSARGGYEQYF	TGCAGTGCTAGGGGAGGATACGAGCAGTACTTC
-	TRBV29-1	TRBJ1-2	TRBD1	CSGDRGDGYTF	TGCAGCGGTGACAGGGGGGATGGCTACACCTTC
-	TRBV7-9	TRBJ2-3	TRBD1	CASSLYQGANTQYF	TGTGCCAGCAGCTTGTACCAGGGGGCGAATACGCAGTATTTT
-	TRBV27	TRBJ1-5	-	CASSLSAGYSNQPQHF	TGTGCCAGCAGTTTATCGGCAGGTTATAGCAATCAGCCCCAGCATTTT
-	TRBV19	TRBJ1-5	-	CASSNPPGTVGGGNQPQHF	TGTGCCAGTAGTAACCCCCCAGGAACAGTTGGAGGCGGCAATCAGCCCCAGCATTTT
-	TRBV9	TRBJ1-3	-	CASSVAVRDSGNTIYF	TGTGCCAGCAGCGTAGCTGTCAGGGACTCTGGAAACACCATATATTTT
-	TRBV7-9	TRBJ1-1	-	CASSFLDRNTEAFF	TGTGCCAGCAGCTTTCTGGACAGGAACACTGAAGCTTTCTTT
-	TRBV5-1	TRBJ2-7	-	CASSLGPGGEPYEQYF	TGCGCCAGCAGCTTGGGCCCCGGCGGGGAACCCTACGAGCAGTACTTC
-	TRBV20-1	TRBJ2-2	TRBD2	CSASLAGVTGELFF	TGCAGTGCTAGTCTAGCGGGAGTGACCGGGGAGCTGTTTTTT
-	TRBV7-3	TRBJ2-3	-	CASSRGAPGTDTQYF	TGTGCCAGCAGCCGCGGGGCCCCGGGCACAGATACGCAGTATTTT
once	TRBV27	TRBJ2-5	TRBD1	CASSLPTGVGQETQYF	TGTGCCAGCAGTTTACCTACAGGGGTGGGCCAAGAGACCCAGTACTTC
once	TRBV7-8	TRBJ1-5	-	CASSLIQGLGNQPQHF	TGTGCCAGCAGCTTAATACAGGGCTTGGGCAATCAGCCCCAGCATTTT
-	TRBV7-3	TRBJ2-3	TRBD2	CASSPSGRLTDTQYF	TGTGCCAGCAGCCCAAGCGGGAGGCTCACAGATACGCAGTATTTT
-	TRBV19	TRBJ1-5	-	CASSMLGFGDQPQHF	TGTGCCAGTAGTATGTTGGGTTTTGGAGATCAGCCCCAGCATTTT
-	TRBV18	TRBJ1-3	TRBD1	CASSPGRGHGNTIYF	TGTGCCAGCTCACCCGGCAGGGGGCATGGAAACACCATATATTTT
-	TRBV27	TRBJ1-6	TRBD1	CASSWDRSYNSPLHF	TGTGCCAGCAGTTGGGACAGGTCCTATAATTCACCCCTCCACTTT
-	TRBV9	TRBJ1-3	TRBD1	CASSGGQGQGNTIYF	TGTGCCAGCAGCGGCGGACAGGGGCAGGGAAACACCATATATTTT
-	TRBV10-2	TRBJ1-1	TRBD1	CASSEQGDTEAFF	TGCGCCAGCAGTGAGCAGGGGGACACTGAAGCTTTCTTT
-	TRBV2	TRBJ1-1	-	CASSLPKGGRGLNTEAFF	TGTGCCAGCAGCCTTCCGAAGGGGGGGAGGGGGTTAAACACTGAAGCTTTCTTT
-	TRBV5-1	TRBJ2-2	-	CASSLVAGRTGELFF	TGCGCCAGCAGCTTGGTCGCGGGGAGGACCGGGGAGCTGTTTTTT
-	TRBV5-6	TRBJ1-5	-	CASSLWQGNQPQHF	TGTGCCAGCAGCTTGTGGCAGGGCAATCAGCCCCAGCATTTT
-	TRBV12-3/TRBV12-4	TRBJ1-1	TRBD1	CASSRTGGIEAFF	TGTGCCAGCAGTCGGACAGGGGGAATTGAAGCTTTCTTT
-	TRBV7-6	TRBJ1-2	TRBD1	CASSFYPDRGNGYTF	TGTGCCAGCAGCTTTTACCCGGACAGGGGTAACGGCTACACCTTC
-	TRBV14	TRBJ2-3	TRBD2	CASSPIAGGSTDTQYF	TGTGCCAGCAGCCCCATAGCGGGAGGAAGTACAGATACGCAGTATTTT
-	TRBV30	TRBJ2-7	-	CAWTYLYDRLGREQYF	TGTGCCTGGACTTACCTTTACGACAGGTTAGGTCGGGAGCAGTACTTC
once	TRBV19	TRBJ2-5	TRBD2	CASSTWTSGEQETQYF	TGTGCCAGTAGTACCTGGACTAGCGGGGAGCAAGAGACCCAGTACTTC
-	TRBV6-2/TRBV6-3	TRBJ2-1	-	CASSRLPPRVLSRRDEQFF	TGTGCCAGCAGCAGACTACCACCCCGAGTCCTGTCGCGGCGCGATGAGCAGTTCTTC
few	TRBV19	TRBJ2-2	-	CASTRTPTGELFF	TGTGCCAGTACTCGGACACCTACCGGGGAGCTGTTTTTT
few	TRBV28	TRBJ1-1	-	CASRTVNTEAFF	TGTGCCAGCAGAACAGTGAACACTGAAGCTTTCTTT
-	TRBV7-9	TRBJ1-3	-	CASSLETGTSSGNTIYF	TGTGCCAGCAGCTTAGAGACGGGGACTAGCTCTGGAAACACCATATATTTT
-	TRBV5-6	TRBJ1-1	TRBD1	CASSSTGVGTEAFF	TGTGCCAGCAGCTCGACAGGGGTGGGCACTGAAGCTTTCTTT
once	TRBV11-3	TRBJ2-1	TRBD2	CASSLDLSVLAGVGNEQFF	TGTGCCAGCAGCTTAGATCTAAGTGTTCTTGCGGGAGTTGGCAATGAGCAGTTCTTC
-	TRBV12-3/TRBV12-4	TRBJ1-2	-	CASSLAGGLFPFF	TGTGCCAGCAGTTTAGCAGGAGGGCTCTTTCCCTTCTTC
-	TRBV9	TRBJ1-6	TRBD1	CASSPDRVNSPLHF	TGTGCCAGCAGCCCGGACAGGGTGAATTCACCCCTCCACTTT
-	TRBV28	TRBJ2-7	-	CASSLRGRTPDEQYF	TGTGCCAGCAGTTTACGAGGGAGGACTCCAGACGAGCAGTACTTC
-	TRBV28	TRBJ1-5	TRBD1	CASSWSQGAVQWPQHF	TGTGCCAGCAGTTGGTCACAGGGGGCTGTGCAATGGCCCCAGCATTTT
-	TRBV19	TRBJ1-5	-	CASSIRGNQPQHF	TGTGCCAGTAGTATCCGGGGCAATCAGCCCCAGCATTTT
-	TRBV14	TRBJ1-4	-	CASSQASNEKLFF	TGTGCCAGCAGCCAAGCTTCTAATGAAAAACTGTTTTTT
-	TRBV11-2	TRBJ2-1	TRBD2	CASSLGAGGSYNEQFF	TGTGCCAGCAGCTTAGGGGCGGGAGGGAGTTACAATGAGCAGTTCTTC
-	TRBV7-3	TRBJ2-3	-	CASSLNRLDTDTQYF	TGTGCCAGCAGCTTAAATCGGCTAGACACAGATACGCAGTATTTT
-	TRBV13	TRBJ1-6	TRBD1	CASSLGRTGSYNSPLHF	TGTGCCAGCAGCTTAGGCAGGACAGGGTCCTATAATTCACCCCTCCACTTT
-	TRBV6-4	TRBJ2-1	TRBD2	CASSRGTRAYNEQFF	TGTGCCAGCAGTAGGGGGACTAGAGCCTACAATGAGCAGTTCTTC
-	TRBV28	TRBJ2-1	TRBD1	CASIPSAPGQTVIEQFF	TGTGCCAGCATCCCATCCGCTCCGGGACAGACGGTAATTGAGCAGTTCTTC
-	TRBV2	TRBJ1-2	-	CASKWDTELYGYTF	TGTGCCAGCAAATGGGACACCGAACTCTATGGCTACACCTTC
-	TRBV28	TRBJ1-1	-	CASNTFGGRAEAFF	TGTGCCAGCAATACCTTCGGGGGAAGGGCTGAAGCTTTCTTT
-	TRBV28	TRBJ2-1	-	CASSLLIGQYNEQFF	TGTGCCAGCAGTTTACTAATCGGACAGTACAATGAGCAGTTCTTC
-	TRBV7-3	TRBJ1-1	-	CASSSTMNTEAFF	TGTGCCAGCAGCTCTACCATGAACACTGAAGCTTTCTTT
-	TRBV28	TRBJ1-1	TRBD1	CASSGTGGLGTEAFF	TGTGCCAGCAGTGGGACAGGGGGCTTGGGCACTGAAGCTTTCTTT
-	TRBV11-1	TRBJ1-3	TRBD1	CASSSDRGRLGNTIYF	TGTGCCAGCAGCTCGGACAGGGGTCGACTTGGAAACACCATATATTTT
many	TRBV7-9	TRBJ2-5	-	CASSAPGETQYF	TGTGCCAGCAGCGCACCAGGAGAGACCCAGTACTTC
-	TRBV19	TRBJ1-5	TRBD1	CASSTTGTANQPQHF	TGTGCCAGTAGCACTACCGGGACAGCAAATCAGCCCCAGCATTTT
few	TRBV7-9	TRBJ1-3	TRBD1	CASSETGVSGNTIYF	TGTGCCAGCAGCGAGACAGGGGTATCCGGAAACACCATATATTTT
-	TRBV19	TRBJ2-5	-	CASSITGREAGETQYF	TGTGCCAGTAGTATAACTGGCAGGGAGGCTGGGGAGACCCAGTACTTC
-	TRBV5-8	TRBJ2-2	-	CASRSWGTNTGELFF	TGTGCCAGCAGGTCGTGGGGCACGAACACCGGGGAGCTGTTTTTT